The 19 T cell receptor beta chains in this list originate from one sample, sequenced in a study of blood T cell repertoires in COVID-19. Clones were read by immunoSEQ multiplex PCR, and TCRdb kept only the in-frame ones, dropping some. Of approximately 150,000 clones listed, around 74% are singletons. Sequencing was done on a sample of peripheral blood. These receptors originate from a woman between 55 and 75 years old with COVID-19, enrolled during active disease.

The gene calls are TRBV9 and TRBJ1-3; D is perhaps TRBD1 (5 bases). Trimming shortened V by 2 bases and J by 0 bases, and 12 bases separated the two germline ends. Germline lookup yields CDR1 SGDLS and CDR2 YYNGEE. This CDR3 spans 16 amino acids. CDR3 in amino acids: CASSVLRDYSGNTIYF. In DNA, the CDR3 is TGTGCCAGCAGCGTGCTCAGGGACTACTCTGGAAACACCATATATTTT.

The V and J genes are TRBV28 and TRBJ2-6; a weak D match, TRBD1 (6 bases). The CDR3 is 15 residues long. Per the germline V gene, CDR1 is MDHEN and CDR2 is SYDVKM. The V and J ends lost 6 bases and 4 bases respectively, with 13 bases between them. CDR3 DNA: TGTGCCAGCAGCCTACAGGGTCCCGGGGCCAACGTCCTGACTTTC. This encodes CASSLQGPGANVLTF.

This clone was recorded only once. The rearrangement joins TRBV3-1 (or the pseudogene TRBV3-2) to TRBJ2-5, with D unclear. The CDR3 contains 15 residues. Germline V gives CDR1 LGHDT, CDR2 YNNKEL (reference sequence). V gave up 0 bases and J gave up 4 bases, with 12 bases separating them. The CDR3 spells CASSQDLASRETQYF. The DNA of the CDR3 is TGTGCCAGCAGCCAAGATCTGGCTAGTCGAGAGACCCAGTACTTC.

This clone was counted only a few times. This sequence joins TRBV21-1 and TRBJ2-1; no DNA check was done on the table's D call, TRBD2. TRBV21-1 is assigned pseudogene status. This CDR3 has 18 amino acids. The CDR3, as DNA: TGTGCCAGCAGCAAAAGGGTACAAGGCGGGAGGCGTTACAATGAGCAGTTCTTC. The encoded protein is CASSKRVQGGRRYNEQFF.

Comments on this clone: At one end, the junction sequence differs from germline, possibly due to a read error. The chain links TRBV5-4 to TRBJ2-3; 7 bases align to TRBD2. The germline gives CDR1 SGHNT, CDR2 YYREEE (reference sequence). This CDR3 has 18 amino acids. The CDR3, as DNA: TGTGTCAGCAGCTTTGGGACTACGACGGGGCTAAGCACAGATACGCAGTATTTT. Translation gives CVSSFGTTTGLSTDTQYF.

As DNA, the CDR3 is TGTGCCAGCAGTTACTCGTCGAGGGCCCAGGAAAAACTGTTTTTT. Its protein product is CASSYSSRAQEKLFF. V usage is TRBV6-2 or TRBV6-3 and J usage is TRBJ1-4, with D hard to call. V lost 0 bases, J lost 8 bases, and 13 bases lay in between. The germline V gene encodes CDR1 MNHEY and CDR2 SVGEGT. The CDR3 totals 15 residues.

The chain employs TRBV27 and TRBJ1-1; the D gene is possibly TRBD1 (5 bases). Trimming stripped 10 bases from V and 1 base from J, with 16 bases between. This CDR3 is built from 14 residues. CDR1 is MNHEY, CDR2 SMNVEV, per germline (reference sequence). CDR3 sequence: CATRRGEGNTEAFF. Here the CDR3 DNA reads TGTGCCACCCGGAGGGGTGAAGGGAACACTGAAGCTTTCTTT.

This clone came up a few times. The chain couples TRBV19 to TRBJ2-1, with 10 bases matching TRBD2. V trimming: 7 bases; J trimming: 6 bases; junction bases outside the gene matches: 3. CDR1 and CDR2 from the germline V gene are LNHDA and SQIVND (reference sequence). This CDR3 has 13 amino acids. DNA of the CDR3: TGTGCCAGTAAGCGGGAGGGCCGCAATGAGCAGTTCTTC. Amino acid sequence: CASKREGRNEQFF.

This chain links TRBV7-2 with TRBJ1-2; tentatively, D is TRBD1 (6 bases). The V and J ends lost 5 bases and 3 bases respectively, with 13 bases between them. The CDR3 spans 14 residues. Germline V gene data show CDR1 as SGHTA and CDR2 as FQGNSA. CDR3 coding DNA: TGTGCCAGCAGCCACAGGGTGGGTGACTATGGCTACACCTTC. Its protein product is CASSHRVGDYGYTF. The whole variable domain, filled in from reference TRBV7-2 and TRBJ1-2, reads GAGVSQSPSNKVTEKGKDVELRCDPISGHTALYWYRQSLGQGLEFLIYFQGNSAPDKSGLPSDRFSAERTGGSVSTLTIQRTQQEDSAVYLCASSHRVGDYGYTFGSGTRLTVV.

The genes are TRBV11-3 and TRBJ2-1; TRBD1 aligns across 8 bases. The CDR3 is made up of 14 amino acids. The V gene end was trimmed by 5 bases and the J gene end by 2 bases; junction bases not matched to a gene: 2. CDR1 is SGHNT, CDR2 YENEEA, per germline. The CDR3 here is CASSQGAAYNEQFF. For the CDR3, the DNA is TGTGCCAGCAGCCAGGGGGCGGCCTACAATGAGCAGTTCTTC.

This chain uses TRBV5-6 with TRBJ2-3, with D possibly being TRBD1 (5 bases). V was cut by 0 bases and J by 1 base, with 12 bases left in between. Germline loops: CDR1 SGHDT, CDR2 YYEEEE. The CDR3 totals 16 residues. The CDR3 DNA sequence: TGTGCCAGCAGCTTGGGGGTGATAGGGGGCACAGATACGCAGTATTTT. Translated: CASSLGVIGGTDTQYF.

This sequence joins TRBV28 and TRBJ1-4; 7 bases align to TRBD1. Trimming removed 7 bases from V and 6 bases from J; junction bases left unmatched: 5. In germline, CDR1 is MDHEN, CDR2 SYDVKM. This CDR3 contains 13 residues. Written as DNA, the CDR3 is TGTGCCAGCACTGCTGGACAGGATGAAAAACTGTTTTTT. Its protein product is CASTAGQDEKLFF.

The chain links TRBV27 to TRBJ2-6; no reliable D call. Germline loops: CDR1 MNHEY, CDR2 SMNVEV (reference sequence). This CDR3 region has 15 residues. The ends were cut back, 5 bases at V and 1 base at J, with 9 bases in the middle. This chain's CDR3 is CASSPQVSGANVLTF. Here the CDR3 DNA reads TGTGCCAGCAGTCCTCAGGTTTCTGGGGCCAACGTCCTGACTTTC.

In this sample, this clone is medium-sized. The chain uses TRBV7-4 and TRBJ1-5, with 8 bases lining up with TRBD1. This CDR3 is 17 amino acids long. Per germline, CDR1 SGHVT and CDR2 SQSDAQ. Trimming cost V 3 bases and J 5 bases; bases outside gene matches: 12. The CDR3 spells CASSLDRYRGWHQPQHF. CDR3 nucleotide sequence: TGTGCCAGCAGCTTGGACCGATACAGGGGGTGGCATCAGCCCCAGCATTTT.

The chain employs TRBV9 and TRBJ2-1; 10 bases are a match to TRBD2. The CDR3 totals 15 residues. CDR1 is SGDLS and CDR2 is YYNGEE in the germline V gene. The V and J ends lost 0 bases and 4 bases, in that order; junction bases with no gene match: 1. The CDR3 reads CASSVGAGGYNEQFF. DNA for the CDR3: TGTGCCAGCAGCGTAGGAGCGGGGGGGTACAATGAGCAGTTCTTC. Filled out from reference TRBV9 and TRBJ2-1, the complete variable domain reads DSGVTQTPKHLITATGQRVTLRCSPRSGDLSVYWYQQSLDQGLQFLIQYYNGEERAKGNILERFSAQQFPDLHSELNLSSLELGDSALYFCASSVGAGGYNEQFFGPGTRLTVL.

V gene TRBV28 combines with J gene TRBJ2-3; D is ambiguous. The germline V gene encodes CDR1 MDHEN and CDR2 SYDVKM. V lost 4 bases, J lost 5 bases, and 7 bases lay in between. This CDR3 has 12 residues. Here the CDR3 reads CASSSIRDTQYF. The CDR3 nucleotides are TGTGCCAGCAGTTCAATTAGAGATACGCAGTATTTT.

The chain carries TRBV15 and TRBJ1-2; maybe TRBD1 (6 bases). Germline CDR1 and CDR2: LNHNV and YYDKDF (reference sequence). This CDR3 is 16 amino acids long. The germline V and J ends were trimmed by 5 bases and 8 bases, with 24 bases remaining between them. The CDR3 DNA sequence: TGTGCCACCAGCTCCGGATACACGGCCAGGGGAGACGGCTACACCTTC. This codes for CATSSGYTARGDGYTF.

The chain recombines TRBV7-2 with TRBJ1-1; no definite D call. The CDR3 has 12 residues. V gave up 5 bases and J gave up 5 bases, with 9 bases separating them. CDR1 SGHTA and CDR2 FQGNSA come from the germline V gene. CDR3 DNA sequence: TGTGCCAGCAGCCTCATACGGACTGAAGCTTTCTTT. It yields the protein CASSLIRTEAFF.

The V and J genes are TRBV7-3 and TRBJ2-1, with 12 bases aligning to TRBD1. Trimming took 1 base from V and 9 from J; bases not matched to a gene: 4. Germline V gene sequence: CDR1 SGHTA, CDR2 FQGTGA. The CDR3 sequence is 15 residues long. This CDR3 is CASSLNRDRGREQFF. The CDR3 DNA reads as TGTGCCAGCAGCTTAAATCGGGACAGGGGGCGTGAGCAGTTCTTC.